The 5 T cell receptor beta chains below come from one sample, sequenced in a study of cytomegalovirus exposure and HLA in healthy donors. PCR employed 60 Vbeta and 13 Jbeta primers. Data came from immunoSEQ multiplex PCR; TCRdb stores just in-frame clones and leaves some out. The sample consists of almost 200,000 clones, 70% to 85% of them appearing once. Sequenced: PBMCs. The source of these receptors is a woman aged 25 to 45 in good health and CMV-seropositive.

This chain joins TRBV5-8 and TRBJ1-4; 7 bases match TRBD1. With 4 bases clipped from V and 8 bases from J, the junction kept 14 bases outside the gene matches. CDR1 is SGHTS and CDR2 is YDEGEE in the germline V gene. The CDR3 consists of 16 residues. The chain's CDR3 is CASSLQPGQPGEKLFF. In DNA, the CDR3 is TGTGCCAGCAGCCTCCAACCGGGACAGCCGGGCGAAAAACTGTTTTTT.

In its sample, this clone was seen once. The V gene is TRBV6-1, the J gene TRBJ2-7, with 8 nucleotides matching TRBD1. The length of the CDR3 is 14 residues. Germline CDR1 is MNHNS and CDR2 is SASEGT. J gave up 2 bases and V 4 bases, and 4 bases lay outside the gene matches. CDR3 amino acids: CASSAGTGPYEQYF. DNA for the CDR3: TGTGCCAGCAGTGCCGGGACAGGACCCTACGAGCAGTACTTC.

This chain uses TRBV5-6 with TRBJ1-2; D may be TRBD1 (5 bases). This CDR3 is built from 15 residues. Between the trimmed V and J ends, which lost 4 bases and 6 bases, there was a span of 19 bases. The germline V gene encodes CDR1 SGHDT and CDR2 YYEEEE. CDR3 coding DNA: TGTGCCAGCAGCCCGCGGGGCAGGACTAGAGATGGCTACACCTTC. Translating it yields CASSPRGRTRDGYTF.

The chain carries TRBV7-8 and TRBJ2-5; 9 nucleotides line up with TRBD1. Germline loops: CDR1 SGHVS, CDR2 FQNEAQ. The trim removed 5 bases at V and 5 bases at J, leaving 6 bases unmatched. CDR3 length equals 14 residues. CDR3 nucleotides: TGTGCCAGCAGCACTAGGACAGGGGACGAGACCCAGTACTTC. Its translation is CASSTRTGDETQYF.

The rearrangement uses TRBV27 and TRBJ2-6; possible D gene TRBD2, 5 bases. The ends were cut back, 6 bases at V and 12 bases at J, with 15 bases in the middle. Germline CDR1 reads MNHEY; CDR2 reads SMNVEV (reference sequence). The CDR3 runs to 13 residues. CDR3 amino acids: CASSRTVLPVLTF. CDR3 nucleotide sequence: TGTGCCAGCAGCAGGACTGTCCTGCCCGTCCTGACTTTC. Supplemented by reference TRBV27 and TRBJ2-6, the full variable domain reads EAQVTQNPRYLITVTGKKLTVTCSQNMNHEYMSWYRQDPGLGLRQIYYSMNVEVTDKGDVPEGYKVSRKEKRNFPLILESPSPNQTSLYFCASSRTVLPVLTFGAGSRLTVL.